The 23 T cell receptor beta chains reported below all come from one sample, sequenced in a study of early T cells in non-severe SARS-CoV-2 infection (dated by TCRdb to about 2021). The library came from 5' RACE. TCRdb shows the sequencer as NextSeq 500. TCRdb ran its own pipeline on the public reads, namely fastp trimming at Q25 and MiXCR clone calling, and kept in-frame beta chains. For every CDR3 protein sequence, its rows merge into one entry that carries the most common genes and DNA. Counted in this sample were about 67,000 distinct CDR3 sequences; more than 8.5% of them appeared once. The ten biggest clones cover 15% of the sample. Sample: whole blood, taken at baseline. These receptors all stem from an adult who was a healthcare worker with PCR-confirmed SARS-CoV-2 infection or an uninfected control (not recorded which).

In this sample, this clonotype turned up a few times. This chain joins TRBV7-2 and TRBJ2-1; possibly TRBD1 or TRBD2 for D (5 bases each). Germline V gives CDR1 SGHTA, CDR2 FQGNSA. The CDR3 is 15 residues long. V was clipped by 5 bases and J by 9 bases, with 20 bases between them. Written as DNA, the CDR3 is TGTGCCAGCAGCCCGACCGGGACCCAAGGGACTGAGCAGTTCTTC. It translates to CASSPTGTQGTEQFF.

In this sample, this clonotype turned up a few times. This CDR3 reads CASSVTRTGEQYF. The CDR3 nucleotides read TGTGCCAGCAGCGTAACCCGGACGGGGGAGCAGTACTTC. The chain is built from TRBV9 and TRBJ2-7; maybe TRBD2 (5 bases). Germline loops: CDR1 SGDLS, CDR2 YYNGEE. V shed 1 base and J shed 7 bases, with 12 bases lying between them. The CDR3 is made up of 13 amino acids.

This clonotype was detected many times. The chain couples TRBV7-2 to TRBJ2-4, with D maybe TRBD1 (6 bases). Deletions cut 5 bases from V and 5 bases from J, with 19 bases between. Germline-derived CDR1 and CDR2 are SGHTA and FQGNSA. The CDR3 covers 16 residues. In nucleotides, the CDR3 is TGTGCCAGCAGCCGAGGGGTCGGGGCAGGGGAAAACATTCAGTACTTC. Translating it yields CASSRGVGAGENIQYF.

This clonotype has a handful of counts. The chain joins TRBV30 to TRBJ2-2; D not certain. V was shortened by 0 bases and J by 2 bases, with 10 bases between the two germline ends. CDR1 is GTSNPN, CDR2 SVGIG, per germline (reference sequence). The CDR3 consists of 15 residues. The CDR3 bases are TGTGCCTGGAGTGTACACGGAGACAACACCGGGGAGCTGTTTTTT. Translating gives CAWSVHGDNTGELFF.

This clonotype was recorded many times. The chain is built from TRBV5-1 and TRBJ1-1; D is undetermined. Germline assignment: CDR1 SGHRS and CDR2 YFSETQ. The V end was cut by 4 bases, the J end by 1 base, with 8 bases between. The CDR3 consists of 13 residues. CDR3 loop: CASSRTKNTEAFF. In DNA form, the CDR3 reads TGCGCCAGCAGCAGGACGAAGAACACTGAAGCTTTCTTT.

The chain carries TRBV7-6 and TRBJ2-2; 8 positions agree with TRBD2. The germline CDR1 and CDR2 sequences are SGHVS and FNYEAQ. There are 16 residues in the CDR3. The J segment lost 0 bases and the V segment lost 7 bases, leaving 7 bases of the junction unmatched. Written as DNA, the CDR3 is TGTGCCAGCACCCGAATAGCGGGACCGAACACCGGGGAGCTGTTTTTT. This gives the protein CASTRIAGPNTGELFF.

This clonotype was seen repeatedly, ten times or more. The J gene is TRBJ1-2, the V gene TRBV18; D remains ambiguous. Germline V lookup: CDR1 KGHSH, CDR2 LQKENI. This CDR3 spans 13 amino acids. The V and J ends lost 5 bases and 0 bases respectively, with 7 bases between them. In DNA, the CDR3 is TGTGCCAGCTCAACGGATCCTAACTATGGCTACACCTTC. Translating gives CASSTDPNYGYTF.

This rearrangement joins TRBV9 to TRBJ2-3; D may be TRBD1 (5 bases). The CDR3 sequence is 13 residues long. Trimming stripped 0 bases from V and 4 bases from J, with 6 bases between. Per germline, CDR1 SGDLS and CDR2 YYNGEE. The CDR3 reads CASSVARADTQYF. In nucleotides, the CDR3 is TGTGCCAGCAGCGTAGCCAGGGCAGATACGCAGTATTTT.

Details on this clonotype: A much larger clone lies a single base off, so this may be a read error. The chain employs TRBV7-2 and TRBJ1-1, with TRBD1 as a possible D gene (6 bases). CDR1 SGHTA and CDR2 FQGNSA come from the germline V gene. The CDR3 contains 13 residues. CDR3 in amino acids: CVSTPRGRTEAFF. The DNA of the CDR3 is TGTGTCAGCACCCCTCGGGGGCGCACTGAAGCTTTCTTT.

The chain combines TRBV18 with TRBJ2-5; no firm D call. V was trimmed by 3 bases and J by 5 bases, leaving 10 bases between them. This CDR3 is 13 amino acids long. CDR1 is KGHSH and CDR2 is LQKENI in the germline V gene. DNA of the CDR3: TGTGCCAGCTCACCCACCGCCGTCGAGACCCAGTACTTC. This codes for CASSPTAVETQYF.

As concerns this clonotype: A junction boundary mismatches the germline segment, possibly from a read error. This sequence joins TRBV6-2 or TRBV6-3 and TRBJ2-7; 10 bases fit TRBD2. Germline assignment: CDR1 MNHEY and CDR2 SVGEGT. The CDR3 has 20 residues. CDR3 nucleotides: TGTGCCAACAGTTACTCAGTGTTGGGGGCTAGCGGGAGTCGGGCCTACGAGCAGTACTTC. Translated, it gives CANSYSVLGASGSRAYEQYF.

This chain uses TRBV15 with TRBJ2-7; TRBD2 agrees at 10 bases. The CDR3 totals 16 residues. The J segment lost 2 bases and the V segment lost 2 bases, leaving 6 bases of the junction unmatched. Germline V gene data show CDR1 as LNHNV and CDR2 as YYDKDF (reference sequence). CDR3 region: CATSRKTSGPTYEQYF. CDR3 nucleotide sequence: TGTGCCACCAGCAGAAAGACTAGCGGGCCGACCTACGAGCAGTACTTC.

The CDR3: CASSGLAGGHETQYF. As DNA, the CDR3 is TGTGCCAGCAGTGGACTAGCGGGAGGTCACGAGACCCAGTACTTC. The chain recombines TRBV2 with TRBJ2-5; 13 bases align to TRBD2. Germline trimming cut 4 bases from V and 5 bases from J; bases unmatched to any gene: 4. The CDR3 contains 15 residues. The germline V gene has CDR1 SNHLY and CDR2 FYNNEI.

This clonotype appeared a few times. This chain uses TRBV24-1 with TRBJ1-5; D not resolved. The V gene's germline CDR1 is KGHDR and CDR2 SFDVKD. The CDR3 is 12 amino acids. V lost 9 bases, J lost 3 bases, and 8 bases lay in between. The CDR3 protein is CATSQNNQPQHF. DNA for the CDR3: TGTGCCACCTCCCAGAACAATCAGCCCCAGCATTTT.

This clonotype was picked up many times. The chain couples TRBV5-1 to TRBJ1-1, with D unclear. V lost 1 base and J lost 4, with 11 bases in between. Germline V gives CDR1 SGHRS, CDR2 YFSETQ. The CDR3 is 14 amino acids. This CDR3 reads CASSLYSLGTEAFF. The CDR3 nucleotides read TGCGCCAGCAGCTTGTACAGTTTGGGCACTGAAGCTTTCTTT.

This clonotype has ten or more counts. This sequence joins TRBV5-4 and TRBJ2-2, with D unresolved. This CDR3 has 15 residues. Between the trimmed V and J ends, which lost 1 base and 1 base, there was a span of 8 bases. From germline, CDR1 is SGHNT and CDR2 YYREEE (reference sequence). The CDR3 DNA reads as TGTGCCAGCAGCTTGAACACACAGAACACCGGGGAGCTGTTTTTT. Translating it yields CASSLNTQNTGELFF.

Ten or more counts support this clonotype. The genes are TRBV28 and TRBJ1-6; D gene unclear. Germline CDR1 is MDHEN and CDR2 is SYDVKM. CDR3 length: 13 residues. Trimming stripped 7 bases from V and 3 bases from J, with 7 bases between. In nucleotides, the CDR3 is TGTGCCAGCAACCCAAGCTATAATTCACCCCTCCACTTT. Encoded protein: CASNPSYNSPLHF.

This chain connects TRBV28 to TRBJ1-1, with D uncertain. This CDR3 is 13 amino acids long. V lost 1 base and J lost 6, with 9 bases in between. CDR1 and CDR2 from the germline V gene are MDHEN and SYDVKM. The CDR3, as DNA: TGTGCCAGCAGTTTATCCGGGTATCCTGAAGCTTTCTTT. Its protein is CASSLSGYPEAFF.

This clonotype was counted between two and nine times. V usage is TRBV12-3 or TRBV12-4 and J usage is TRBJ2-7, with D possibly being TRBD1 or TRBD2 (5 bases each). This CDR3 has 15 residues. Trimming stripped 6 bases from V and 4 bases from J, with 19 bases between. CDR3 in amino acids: CASSAVGPTTYEQYF. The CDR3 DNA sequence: TGTGCCAGCAGCGCCGTGGGACCGACTACTTACGAGCAGTACTTC.

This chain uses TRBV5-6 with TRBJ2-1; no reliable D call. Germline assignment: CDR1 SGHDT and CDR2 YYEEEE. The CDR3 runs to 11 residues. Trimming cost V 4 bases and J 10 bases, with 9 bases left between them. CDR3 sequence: CASSTTREQFF. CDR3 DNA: TGTGCCAGCAGCACGACCCGAGAGCAGTTCTTC.

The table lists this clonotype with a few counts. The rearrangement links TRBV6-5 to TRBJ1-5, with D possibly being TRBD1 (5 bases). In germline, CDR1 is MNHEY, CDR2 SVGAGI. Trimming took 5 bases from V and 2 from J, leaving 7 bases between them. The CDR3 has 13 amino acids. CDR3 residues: CASSAGGNQPQHF. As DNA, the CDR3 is TGTGCCAGCAGTGCGGGGGGCAATCAGCCCCAGCATTTT.

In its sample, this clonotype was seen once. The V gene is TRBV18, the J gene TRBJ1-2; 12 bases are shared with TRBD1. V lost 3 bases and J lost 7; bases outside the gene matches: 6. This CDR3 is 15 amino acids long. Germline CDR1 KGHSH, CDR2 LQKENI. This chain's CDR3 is CASSPPGQGALGYTF. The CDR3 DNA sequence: TGTGCCAGCTCACCGCCGGGACAGGGGGCGCTTGGCTACACCTTC.

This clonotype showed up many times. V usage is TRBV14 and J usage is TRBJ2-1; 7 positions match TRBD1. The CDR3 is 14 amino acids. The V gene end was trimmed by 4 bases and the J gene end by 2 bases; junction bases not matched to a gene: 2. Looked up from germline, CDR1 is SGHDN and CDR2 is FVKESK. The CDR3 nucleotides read TGTGCCAGCAGCCGGACAGGCGCCTACAATGAGCAGTTCTTC. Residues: CASSRTGAYNEQFF.